This T cell receptor (beta chain) is from a study of blood T cell repertoires in COVID-19. Whole-study context: Donors in the United States, Italy and Spain gave samples during acute or convalescent COVID-19.

There are 14 residues in the CDR3. Germline-derived CDR1 and CDR2 are SGHRS and YFSETQ. V lost 4 bases to trimming and J lost 3 bases; unmatched junction nucleotides: 5. TCRdb's table, derived via immunoSEQ multiplex PCR, lists solely in-frame clones and lacks some. This sample carries about 320,000 clones, about nine tenths of them seen once, and the ten largest clones take around 9%. In this sample, this clone turned up once. Recruitment covered about 25 US areas and drew participants whose ages spanned roughly 18 to 100 years. Symptom resolution, clearance, or two negative PCRs marked the recovered donors of Cohort 3.

The sequencing sample was made of PBMCs or T cells enriched from blood (not recorded which). This chain uses TRBV5-1 with TRBJ1-1, with 8 bases identical to TRBD1. The TCR comes from a young woman who had recovered from COVID-19. Here the CDR3 DNA reads TGCGCCAGCAGCAGGGGACAGGAGGACACTGAAGCTTTCTTT. Encoded protein: CASSRGQEDTEAFF.